This record looks at one T cell receptor (beta chain) sequence and its context. Its antigen is unknown. The entry originates in a study of vaccination and CD4 T cells after COVID-19. V was trimmed by 3 bases and J by 2 bases, leaving 6 bases between them. This CDR3 contains 12 residues. Germline lookup yields CDR1 DFQATT and CDR2 SNEGSKA (reference sequence). The study's findings and limits: Analysis of convalescent patients found that 304 of 307 vaccine-specific clones were spike mono-reactive.

The Oncomine TCR Beta short-read assay was what sequenced the DNA obtained from cultured CD4+ T cells. TCRdb analysed the PCR reads with MiXCR anew, one entry per CDR3 protein. The sample records 15,000 to 17,000 distinct CDR3 sequences, approximately 73% being singletons. Treatment reported: roughly ten-day PBMC culture with coronavirus spike peptide pools or control peptides (ViraFEST assay). The TCR was taken from a human donor who had recovered from COVID-19. The chain couples TRBV20-1 to TRBJ2-3, with D uncertain. What was sequenced was CD4+ T cells from blood, cultured in vitro. The CDR3 reads CSASPLTDTQYF. The CDR3, as DNA: TGCAGTGCTAGCCCCCTCACAGATACGCAGTATTTT.